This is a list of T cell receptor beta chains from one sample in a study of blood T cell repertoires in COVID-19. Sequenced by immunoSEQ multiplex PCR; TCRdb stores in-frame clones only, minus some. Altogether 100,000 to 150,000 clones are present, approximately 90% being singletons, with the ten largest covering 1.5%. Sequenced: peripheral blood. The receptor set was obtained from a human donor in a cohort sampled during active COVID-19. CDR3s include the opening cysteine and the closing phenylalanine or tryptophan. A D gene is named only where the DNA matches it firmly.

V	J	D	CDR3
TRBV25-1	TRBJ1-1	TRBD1	CASSESLTQGGAFF
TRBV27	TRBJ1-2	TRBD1	CASSPIRGSYSYTF
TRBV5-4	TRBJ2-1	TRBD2	CASSPSSGRDEQFF
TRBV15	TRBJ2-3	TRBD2	CATSRGSGGAEDTQYF
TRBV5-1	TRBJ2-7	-	CASSSDSHISYEQYF
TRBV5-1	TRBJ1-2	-	CASSTTRGVEDYGYTF
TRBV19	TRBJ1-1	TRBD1	CASTPGTGNVQGKAFF
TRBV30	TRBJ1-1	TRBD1	CAWRGGDRGLSNTEAFF
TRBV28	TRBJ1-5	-	CASRGRNQPQHF
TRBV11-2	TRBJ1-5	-	CASSLGHNQPQHF
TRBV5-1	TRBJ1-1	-	CASIGSLNTEAFF
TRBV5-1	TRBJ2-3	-	CASTTAGTDTQYF
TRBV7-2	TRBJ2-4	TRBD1	CASSLRQGANIQYF
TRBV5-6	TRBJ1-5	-	CASSLGQNQPQHF
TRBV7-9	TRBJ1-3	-	CASRGEGIPGNTIYF
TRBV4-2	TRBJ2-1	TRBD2	CASTTSSGREGEQFF
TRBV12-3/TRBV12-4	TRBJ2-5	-	CASRLSGLETQYF
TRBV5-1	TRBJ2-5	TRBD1	CASSQPGQGPQETQYF
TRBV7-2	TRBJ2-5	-	CASSKRTGLTQETQYF
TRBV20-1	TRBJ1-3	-	CSASLDTGSHYSGNTIYF
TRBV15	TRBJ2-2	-	CATSSRGRAGELFF
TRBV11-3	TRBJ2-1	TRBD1	CASSRDRDNEQFF
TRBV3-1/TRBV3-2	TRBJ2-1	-	CASSKADNNEQFF
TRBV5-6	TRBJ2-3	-	CATNGVGGGTQYF
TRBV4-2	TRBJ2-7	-	CASSQEQGYEQYF
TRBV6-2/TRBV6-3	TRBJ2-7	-	CASSHKTSGEQYF
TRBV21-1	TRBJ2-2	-	CASSKGVVLTGLGELFF
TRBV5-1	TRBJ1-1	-	CASSFLLNVGDTEAFF
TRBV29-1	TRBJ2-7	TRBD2	CSAAGASRTSDLSYEQYF
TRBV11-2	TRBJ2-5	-	CASSPAGVETQYF
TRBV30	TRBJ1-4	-	CAWSRQGFTNEKLFF
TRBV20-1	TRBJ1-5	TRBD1	CSASSPGQGVSNQPQHF
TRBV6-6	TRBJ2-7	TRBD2	CASSPHSPSGGAPNEQYF
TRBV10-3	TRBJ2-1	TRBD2	CAISGTSAEQFF
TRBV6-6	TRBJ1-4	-	CASSLAEGKLFF
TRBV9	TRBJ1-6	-	CASSVVPQNSPLHF
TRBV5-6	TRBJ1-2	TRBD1	CASSQRTGAYGYTF
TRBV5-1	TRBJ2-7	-	CASSLDISYEQYF
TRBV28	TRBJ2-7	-	CASRVWGPGEQYF
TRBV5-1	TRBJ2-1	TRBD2	CASSLDTRLAGDSSYNEQFF
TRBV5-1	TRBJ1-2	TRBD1	CASSSTGGRVGYTF
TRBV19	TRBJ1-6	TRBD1	CASSRQGALGNSPLHF
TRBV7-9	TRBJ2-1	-	CASSWAAGYNEQFF
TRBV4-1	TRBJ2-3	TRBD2	CASSQALAGGPGTDTQYF
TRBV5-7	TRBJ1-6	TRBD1	CASRTTAGGGNSPLHF
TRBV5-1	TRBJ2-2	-	CASSGRLRTANTGELFF
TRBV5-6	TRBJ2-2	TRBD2	CASRRGNTEELFF
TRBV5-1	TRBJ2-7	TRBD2	CASSFTSGDYEQYF
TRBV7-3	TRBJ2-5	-	CASSPGRAGVETQYF
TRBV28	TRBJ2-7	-	CASSLRVGPRSWQYF
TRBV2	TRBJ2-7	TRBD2	CASMTSDSYEQYF
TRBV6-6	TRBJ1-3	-	CASSDYQPSAHRVGDTIYF
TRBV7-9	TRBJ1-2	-	CASSHTGNYGYTF
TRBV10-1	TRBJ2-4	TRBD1	CASSVEGAGNIQYF